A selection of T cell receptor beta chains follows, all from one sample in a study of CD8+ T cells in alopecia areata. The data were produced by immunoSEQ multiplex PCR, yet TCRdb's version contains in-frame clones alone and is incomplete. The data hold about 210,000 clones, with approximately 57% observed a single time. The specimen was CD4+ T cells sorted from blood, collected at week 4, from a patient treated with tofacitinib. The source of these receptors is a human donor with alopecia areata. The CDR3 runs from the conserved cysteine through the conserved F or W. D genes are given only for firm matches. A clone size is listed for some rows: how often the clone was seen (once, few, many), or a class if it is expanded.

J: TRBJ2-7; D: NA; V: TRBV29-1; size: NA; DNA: TGCAGCGTTGGTCGGGGTACCTACGAGCAGTACTTC; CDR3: CSVGRGTYEQYF
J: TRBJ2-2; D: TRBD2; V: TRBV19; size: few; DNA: TGTGCCACCGCCGCACTAGCGGGGGGGCTGGGCACCGGGGAGCTGTTTTTT; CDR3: CATAALAGGLGTGELFF
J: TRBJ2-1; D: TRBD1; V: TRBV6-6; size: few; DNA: TGTGCCAGCAGTCGGGGACAGAGCTCCTACAATGAGCAGTTCTTC; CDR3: CASSRGQSSYNEQFF
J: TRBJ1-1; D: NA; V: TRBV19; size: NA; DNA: TGTGCCAGTAGTATATCCGGATCGAACACTGAAGCTTTCTTT; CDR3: CASSISGSNTEAFF
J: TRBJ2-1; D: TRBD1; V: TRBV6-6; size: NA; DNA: TGTGCCAGCAGTTCAACCCCCTCCGGGACAGGGCAGTTCTTC; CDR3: CASSSTPSGTGQFF
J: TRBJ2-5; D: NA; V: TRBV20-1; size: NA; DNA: TGCAGTGGCCGCTTGGGGGAGACCCAGTACTTC; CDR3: CSGRLGETQYF
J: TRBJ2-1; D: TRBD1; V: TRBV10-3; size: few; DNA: TGTGCCACTGGGGAGACAGGGCGCTTCAACAATGAGCAGTTCTTC; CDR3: CATGETGRFNNEQFF
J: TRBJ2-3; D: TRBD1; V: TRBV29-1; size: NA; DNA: TGCAGCGTTGAGGGGGACAGTACCACAGATACGCAGTATTTT; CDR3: CSVEGDSTTDTQYF
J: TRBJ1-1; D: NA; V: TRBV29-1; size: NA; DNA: TGCAGCGTTGCACACAGTTTGAACACTGAAGCTTTCTTT; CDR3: CSVAHSLNTEAFF
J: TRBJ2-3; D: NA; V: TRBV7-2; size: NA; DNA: TGTGCCAGCAGCTTAGTAGGTCTAGGTGGCACAGATACGCAGTATTTT; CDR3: CASSLVGLGGTDTQYF
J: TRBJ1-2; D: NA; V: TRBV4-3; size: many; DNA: TGCGCCAGCAGCCAAGATGTAGGGGGACGGGGCTACACCTTC; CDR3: CASSQDVGGRGYTF